These 12 T cell receptor beta chains came from one sample sequenced in a study of blood T cell repertoires in COVID-19. TCRdb keeps only in-frame clones here, not all; method: immunoSEQ multiplex PCR. The data show about 230,000 clones, roughly 80% seen once. Sequenced sample: peripheral blood. These receptors all come from a woman older than 75 with acute or convalescent COVID-19.

The genes are TRBV29-1 and TRBJ1-2; D is perhaps TRBD1 (6 bases). This CDR3 region has 13 residues. CDR1 is SQVTM and CDR2 is ANQGSEA in the germline V gene. With 7 bases removed from V and 4 bases from J, the gap between germline ends came to 16 bases. In DNA form, the CDR3 reads TGCAGCGATCTCGACGCAGGGGTCTATGGCTACACCTTC. This sequence encodes CSDLDAGVYGYTF.

This chain uses TRBV6-5 with TRBJ2-3, with TRBD1 identical over 8 bases. The trim removed 9 bases at V and 2 bases at J, leaving 7 bases unmatched. Germline CDR1 and CDR2: MNHEY and SVGAGI. The CDR3 extends over 14 amino acids. Here the CDR3 reads CASRQGANTDTQYF. The CDR3 nucleotides are TGTGCCAGTCGCCAGGGGGCGAACACAGATACGCAGTATTTT.

The chain has TRBV18 and TRBJ2-7; TRBD2 matches 10 bases. CDR3 size: 14 residues. In germline, CDR1 is KGHSH, CDR2 LQKENI. J gave up 5 bases and V 3 bases, and 4 bases lay outside the gene matches. The CDR3 protein is CASSPPGLAHEQYF. CDR3 nucleotide sequence: TGTGCCAGCTCACCCCCGGGACTAGCGCACGAGCAGTACTTC. Filled out from reference TRBV18 and TRBJ2-7, the complete variable domain reads NAGVMQNPRHLVRRRGQEARLRCSPMKGHSHVYWYRQLPEEGLKFMVYLQKENIIDESGMPKERFSAEFPKEGPSILRIQQVVRGDSAAYFCASSPPGLAHEQYFGPGTRLTVT.

This rearrangement joins TRBV24-1 to TRBJ1-5; D unresolved. Germline CDR1 and CDR2: KGHDR and SFDVKD. CDR3 length: 15 residues. With 3 bases removed from V and 4 bases from J, the gap between germline ends came to 12 bases. This CDR3 reads CATSDGGGSNQPQHF. The DNA of the CDR3 is TGTGCCACCAGTGATGGCGGAGGTTCTAATCAGCCCCAGCATTTT.

This chain connects TRBV5-1 to TRBJ2-5; a weak D match, TRBD2 (6 bases). CDR3 size: 14 residues. V shed 4 bases and J shed 5 bases, with 15 bases lying between them. Per the germline V gene, CDR1 is SGHRS and CDR2 is YFSETQ. Here the CDR3 reads CASSVGTALETQYF. The CDR3 DNA is TGCGCCAGCAGCGTAGGGACTGCCTTGGAGACCCAGTACTTC. The complete variable domain, with remaining parts taken from reference TRBV5-1 and TRBJ2-5, reads KAGVTQTPRYLIKTRGQQVTLSCSPISGHRSVSWYQQTPGQGLQFLFEYFSETQRNKGNFPGRFSGRQFSNSRSEMNVSTLELGDSALYLCASSVGTALETQYFGPGTRLLVL.

V gene TRBV5-1 combines with J gene TRBJ1-4; 8 bases line up with TRBD1. This CDR3 contains 15 residues. Germline CDR1 is SGHRS and CDR2 is YFSETQ. V gave up 3 bases and J gave up 7 bases; unmatched junction bases: 8. CDR3 residues: CASSSQGAEVEKLFF. The CDR3 DNA is TGCGCCAGCAGCTCGCAGGGGGCGGAGGTTGAAAAACTGTTTTTT.

The chain uses TRBV3-1 (or the pseudogene TRBV3-2) and TRBJ2-7; maybe TRBD1 (7 bases). The V and J ends lost 7 bases and 6 bases respectively, with 25 bases between them. The CDR3 length is 16 residues. Germline V lookup: CDR1 LGHDT, CDR2 YNNKEL (reference sequence). The CDR3 protein is CASTWGGGGASGEQYF. CDR3 in DNA: TGTGCCAGCACCTGGGGTGGAGGGGGCGCATCCGGCGAGCAGTACTTC.

The chain uses TRBV27 and TRBJ1-4; D gene uncertain. Deletions cut 3 bases from V and 7 bases from J, with 12 bases between. The germline gives CDR1 MNHEY, CDR2 SMNVEV (reference sequence). This CDR3 is built from 14 residues. The DNA for the CDR3 is TGTGCCAGCAGTTTTTGGGGAGGGAGTGAAAAACTGTTTTTT. Protein product: CASSFWGGSEKLFF.

The rearrangement joins TRBV6-4 to TRBJ2-3, with 12 bases matching TRBD2. V lost 7 bases, J lost 0 bases, and 8 bases stayed unmatched. CDR1 is MRHNA, CDR2 SNTAGT, per germline. The CDR3 covers 17 residues. The CDR3 coding sequence is TGTGCCAGCAATACCCGGACTAGCGGGACTAGCACAGATACGCAGTATTTT. Its protein is CASNTRTSGTSTDTQYF.

The chain couples TRBV6-5 to TRBJ1-4; TRBD1 aligns across 8 bases. Germline lookup yields CDR1 MNHEY and CDR2 SVGAGI. J was trimmed by 7 bases and V by 6 bases; bases with no gene match: 7. The CDR3 length is 14 residues. CDR3 bases: TGTGCCAGCAGATCAGGGGGCGCTGGTGAAAAACTGTTTTTT. It codes for CASRSGGAGEKLFF.

The rearrangement joins TRBV28 to TRBJ1-5, with TRBD1 matching 8 bases. From germline, CDR1 is MDHEN and CDR2 SYDVKM. V lost 6 bases and J lost 0; bases outside the gene matches: 7. The CDR3 runs to 16 residues. Here the CDR3 DNA reads TGTGCCAGCAGCTGGTCAGGGGGCCTTAGCAATCAGCCCCAGCATTTT. Translating gives CASSWSGGLSNQPQHF.

This clone has just a few counts. This chain uses TRBV11-2 with TRBJ2-7; D is possibly TRBD2 (6 bases). Germline CDR1 SGHAT, CDR2 FQNNGV. This CDR3 spans 14 amino acids. V was shortened by 5 bases and J by 1 base, with 12 bases between the two germline ends. In DNA, the CDR3 is TGTGCCAGCAGCATTACGGGGACTTCCTACGAGCAGTACTTC. Encoded protein: CASSITGTSYEQYF.